This TCR beta chain came from a study of identical twins. Study-level results: There was more out-of-frame TCR alpha sharing in monozygotic twins than models estimated.

Germline CDR1 reads DFQATT; CDR2 reads SNEGSKA (reference sequence). Trimming at V came to 5 bases and at J to 5 bases, leaving 9 bases not matched to a gene. The CDR3 covers 14 residues. In TCRdb, the 5' RACE reads were re-called with MiXCR into one record per CDR3 protein. The table shows 500,000 to 600,000 distinct CDR3 sequences, with roughly a fifth occurring only once. This clonotype was seen a few times. Antigen: not known. In addition, the sample was reused for a study of T cells expressing NK-cell markers. This second study says: Sorting in several experiments was restricted by an anti-gamma-delta TCR antibody to alpha-beta TCR T cells.

The chain combines TRBV20-1 with TRBJ2-7; 10 bases map to TRBD1. The TCR originated in a young woman in good health. Material for sequencing was CD4+ T cells sorted from blood. The chain's CDR3 is CSAEARDRGNEQYF. Here the CDR3 DNA reads TGCAGTGCTGAAGCCCGGGACAGGGGCAACGAGCAGTACTTC.